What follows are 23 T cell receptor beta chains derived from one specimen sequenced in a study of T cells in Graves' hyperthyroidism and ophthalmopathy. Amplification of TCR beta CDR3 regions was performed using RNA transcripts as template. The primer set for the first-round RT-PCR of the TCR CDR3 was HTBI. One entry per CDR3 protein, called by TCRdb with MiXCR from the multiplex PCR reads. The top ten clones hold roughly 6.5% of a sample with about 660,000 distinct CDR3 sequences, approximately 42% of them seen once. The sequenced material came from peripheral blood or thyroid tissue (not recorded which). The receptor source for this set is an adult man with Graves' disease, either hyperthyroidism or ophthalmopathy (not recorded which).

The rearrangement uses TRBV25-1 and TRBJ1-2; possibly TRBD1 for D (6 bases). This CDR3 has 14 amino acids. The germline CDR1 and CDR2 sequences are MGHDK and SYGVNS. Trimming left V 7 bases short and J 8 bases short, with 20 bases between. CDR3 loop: CASKGNTGARGYTF. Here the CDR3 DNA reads TGTGCCAGCAAGGGGAACACGGGGGCCAGGGGCTACACCTTC.

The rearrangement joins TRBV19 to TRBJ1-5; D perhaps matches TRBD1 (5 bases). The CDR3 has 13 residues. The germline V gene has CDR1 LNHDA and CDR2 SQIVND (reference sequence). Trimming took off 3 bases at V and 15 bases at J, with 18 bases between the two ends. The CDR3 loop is CASSMGDQGRWHF. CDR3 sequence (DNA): TGTGCCAGTAGTATGGGCGATCAGGGTAGATGGCATTTT.

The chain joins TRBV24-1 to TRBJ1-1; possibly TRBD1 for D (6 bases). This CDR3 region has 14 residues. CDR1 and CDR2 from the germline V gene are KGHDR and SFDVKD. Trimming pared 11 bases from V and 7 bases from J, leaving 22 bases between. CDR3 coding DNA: TGTGCCAGCAGGGGTAGGTGGGGTCAGCTTGAAGCTTTCTTT. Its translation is CASRGRWGQLEAFF.

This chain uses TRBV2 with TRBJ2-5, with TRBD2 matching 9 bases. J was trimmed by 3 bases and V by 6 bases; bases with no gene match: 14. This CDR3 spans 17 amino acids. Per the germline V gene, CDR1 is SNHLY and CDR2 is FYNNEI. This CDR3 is CASSQDRLAGRKETQYF. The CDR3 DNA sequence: TGTGCCAGCAGCCAAGATAGGCTAGCGGGAAGGAAAGAGACCCAGTACTTC.

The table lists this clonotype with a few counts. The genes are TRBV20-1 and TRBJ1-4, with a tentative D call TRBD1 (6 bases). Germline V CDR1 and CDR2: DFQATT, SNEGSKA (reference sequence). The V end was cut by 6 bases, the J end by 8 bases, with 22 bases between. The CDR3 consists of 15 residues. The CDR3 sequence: CSAQIQTGRREKLFF. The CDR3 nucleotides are TGCAGTGCCCAAATACAGACAGGTCGGAGGGAAAAACTGTTTTTT.

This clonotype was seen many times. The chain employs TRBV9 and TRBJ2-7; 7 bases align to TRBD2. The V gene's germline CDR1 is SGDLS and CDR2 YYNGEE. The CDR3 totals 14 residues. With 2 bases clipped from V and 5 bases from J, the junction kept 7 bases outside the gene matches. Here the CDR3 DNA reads TGTGCCAGCAGCGTGGGCAGCGGGATCGACGAGCAGTACTTC. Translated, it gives CASSVGSGIDEQYF.

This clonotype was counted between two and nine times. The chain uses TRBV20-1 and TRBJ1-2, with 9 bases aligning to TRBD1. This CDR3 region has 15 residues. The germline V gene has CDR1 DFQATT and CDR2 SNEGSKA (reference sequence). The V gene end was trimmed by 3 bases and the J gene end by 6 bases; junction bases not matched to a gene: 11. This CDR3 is CSASGGTGTDDGYTF. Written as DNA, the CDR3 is TGCAGTGCTAGCGGGGGGACAGGGACGGACGATGGCTACACCTTC.

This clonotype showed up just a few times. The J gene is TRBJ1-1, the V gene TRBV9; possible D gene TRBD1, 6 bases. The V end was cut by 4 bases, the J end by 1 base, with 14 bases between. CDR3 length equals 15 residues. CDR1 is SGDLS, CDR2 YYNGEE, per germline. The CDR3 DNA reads TGTGCCAGCAGCCCTTGGGGGGCGGGGAACACTGAAGCTTTCTTT. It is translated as CASSPWGAGNTEAFF.

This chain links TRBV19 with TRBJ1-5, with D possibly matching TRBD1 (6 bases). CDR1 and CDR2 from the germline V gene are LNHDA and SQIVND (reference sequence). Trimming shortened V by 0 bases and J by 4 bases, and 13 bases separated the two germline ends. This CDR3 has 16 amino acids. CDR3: CASSIERGLGNQPQHF. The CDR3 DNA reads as TGTGCCAGTAGTATAGAACGGGGGCTGGGGAATCAGCCCCAGCATTTT.

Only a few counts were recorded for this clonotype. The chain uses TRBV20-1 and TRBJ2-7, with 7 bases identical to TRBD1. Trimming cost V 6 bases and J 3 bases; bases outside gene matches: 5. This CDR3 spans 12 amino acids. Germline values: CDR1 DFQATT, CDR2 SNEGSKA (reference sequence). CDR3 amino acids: CSAQGDNYEQYF. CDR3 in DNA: TGCAGTGCCCAGGGGGATAACTACGAGCAGTACTTC.

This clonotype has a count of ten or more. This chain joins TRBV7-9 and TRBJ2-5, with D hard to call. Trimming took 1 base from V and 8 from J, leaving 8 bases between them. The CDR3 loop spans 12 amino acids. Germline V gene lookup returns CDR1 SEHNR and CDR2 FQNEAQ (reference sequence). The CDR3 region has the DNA TGTGCCAGCAGCTTAGAGTCGAGAACCCAGTACTTC. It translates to CASSLESRTQYF.

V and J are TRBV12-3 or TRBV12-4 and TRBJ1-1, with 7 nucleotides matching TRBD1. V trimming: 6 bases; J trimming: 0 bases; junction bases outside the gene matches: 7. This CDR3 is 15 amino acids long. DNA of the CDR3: TGTGCCAGCAGCCACTTGACAGGGTTGAACACTGAAGCTTTCTTT. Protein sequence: CASSHLTGLNTEAFF.

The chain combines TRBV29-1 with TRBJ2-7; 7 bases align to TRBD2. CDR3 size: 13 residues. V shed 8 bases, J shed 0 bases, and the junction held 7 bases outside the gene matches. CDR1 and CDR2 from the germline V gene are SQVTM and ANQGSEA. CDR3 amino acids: CSSREGDSYEQYF. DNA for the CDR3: TGCAGCTCGAGGGAGGGTGACTCCTACGAGCAGTACTTC.

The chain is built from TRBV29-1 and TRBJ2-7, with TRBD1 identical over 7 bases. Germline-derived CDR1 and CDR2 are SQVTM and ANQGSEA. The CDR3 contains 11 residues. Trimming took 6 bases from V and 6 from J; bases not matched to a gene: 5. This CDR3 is CSVPSGGEQYF. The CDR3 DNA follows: TGCAGCGTGCCATCAGGGGGCGAGCAGTACTTC.

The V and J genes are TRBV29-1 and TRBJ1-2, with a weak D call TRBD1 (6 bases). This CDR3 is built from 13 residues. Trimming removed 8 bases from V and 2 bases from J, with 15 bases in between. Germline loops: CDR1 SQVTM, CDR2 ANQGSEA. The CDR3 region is CSLDPQGNYGYTF. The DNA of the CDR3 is TGCAGCTTAGACCCACAGGGCAACTATGGCTACACCTTC. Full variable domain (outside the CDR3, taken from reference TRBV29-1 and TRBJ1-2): SAVISQKPSRDICQRGTSLTIQCQVDSQVTMMFWYRQQPGQSLTLIATANQGSEATYESGFVIDKFPISRPNLTFSTLTVSNMSPEDSSIYLCSLDPQGNYGYTFGSGTRLTVV.

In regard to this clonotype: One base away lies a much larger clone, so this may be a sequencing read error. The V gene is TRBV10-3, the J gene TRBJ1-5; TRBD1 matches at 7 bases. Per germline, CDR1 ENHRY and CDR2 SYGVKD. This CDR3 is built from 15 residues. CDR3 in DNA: TGTGCCAGCAGTGAGCGGGACAGCCCTACTTCGCCCCAGCATTTT. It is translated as CASSERDSPTSPQHF.

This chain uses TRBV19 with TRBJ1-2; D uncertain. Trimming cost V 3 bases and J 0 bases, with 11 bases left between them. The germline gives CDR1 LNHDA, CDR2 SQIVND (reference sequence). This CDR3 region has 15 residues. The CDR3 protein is CASSMKAVTNYGYTF. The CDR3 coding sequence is TGTGCCAGTAGTATGAAGGCAGTAACTAACTATGGCTACACCTTC.

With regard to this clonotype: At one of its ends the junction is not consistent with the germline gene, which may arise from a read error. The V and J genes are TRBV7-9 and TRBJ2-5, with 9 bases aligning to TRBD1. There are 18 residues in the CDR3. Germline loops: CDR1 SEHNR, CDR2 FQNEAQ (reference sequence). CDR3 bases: TGCGCCAGCAGCCAAGACGTTACCGGGACAGGGAGTCAAGAGACCCAGTACTTC. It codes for CASSQDVTGTGSQETQYF.

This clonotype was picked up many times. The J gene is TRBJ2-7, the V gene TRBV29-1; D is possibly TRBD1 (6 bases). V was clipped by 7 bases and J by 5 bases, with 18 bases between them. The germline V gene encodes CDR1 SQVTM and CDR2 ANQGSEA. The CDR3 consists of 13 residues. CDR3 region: CSANRDQGNEQYF. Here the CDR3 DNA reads TGCAGCGCTAATCGAGATCAGGGGAACGAGCAGTACTTC.

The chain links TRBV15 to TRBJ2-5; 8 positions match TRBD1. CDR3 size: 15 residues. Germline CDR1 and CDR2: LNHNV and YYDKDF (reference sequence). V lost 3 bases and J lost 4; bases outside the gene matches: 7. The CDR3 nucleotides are TGTGCCACCAGCAGGATCCAGGGGGCGGGAGAGACCCAGTACTTC. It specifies CATSRIQGAGETQYF.

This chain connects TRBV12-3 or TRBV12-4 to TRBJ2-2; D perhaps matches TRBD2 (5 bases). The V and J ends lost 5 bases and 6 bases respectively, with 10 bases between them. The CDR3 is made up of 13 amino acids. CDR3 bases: TGTGCCAGCAGTAAAGGGAGTTCCGGGGAGCTGTTTTTT. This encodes CASSKGSSGELFF.

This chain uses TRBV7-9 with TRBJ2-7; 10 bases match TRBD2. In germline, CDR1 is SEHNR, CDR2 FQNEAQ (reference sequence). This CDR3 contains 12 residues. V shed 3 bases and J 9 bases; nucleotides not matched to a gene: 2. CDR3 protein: CASSFIAGGQYF. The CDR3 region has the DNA TGTGCCAGCAGCTTTATAGCGGGAGGGCAGTACTTC.

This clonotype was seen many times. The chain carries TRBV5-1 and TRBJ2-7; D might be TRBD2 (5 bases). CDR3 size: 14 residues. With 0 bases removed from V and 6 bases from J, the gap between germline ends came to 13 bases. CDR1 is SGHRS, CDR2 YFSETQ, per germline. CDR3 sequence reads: CASSLGAVGSEQYF. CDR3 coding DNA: TGCGCCAGCAGCTTGGGCGCGGTAGGGAGCGAGCAGTACTTC.